A single sample gave rise to the 2 T cell receptor beta chains below, sequenced in a study of patients and donors after allogeneic stem cell transplantation. TCRdb fed the RT-PCR reads into MiXCR, producing one record per CDR3 protein. The sample contains more than 850,000 distinct CDR3 sequences, under 20% of which appear only once. Sequenced: blood, either unsorted or a sorted T cell fraction (not recorded which). The source is a human donor who was either an allogeneic HSCT recipient or a stem cell or donor lymphocyte infusion donor (not recorded which). It is not recorded whose cells these are; they may come from a transplant donor.

This clonotype has a count of ten or more. This chain links TRBV29-1 with TRBJ2-7; no clear D gene. Germline assignment: CDR1 SQVTM and CDR2 ANQGSEA. The CDR3 extends over 13 amino acids. V lost 5 bases and J 1 base, leaving 12 bases between the germline ends. The CDR3 loop reads CSVCPYSSYEQYF. CDR3 DNA sequence: TGCAGCGTTTGTCCGTACAGTTCCTACGAGCAGTACTTC.

This clonotype has more than one count but fewer than ten. The chain carries TRBV6-1 and TRBJ2-2; D not resolved. Germline V gives CDR1 MNHNS, CDR2 SASEGT. The ends were cut back, 7 bases at V and 1 base at J, with 19 bases in the middle. CDR3 length equals 17 residues. The CDR3 reads CASTFLAALLNTGELFF. The CDR3 DNA sequence: TGTGCCAGCACGTTCCTGGCAGCCCTTCTGAACACCGGGGAGCTGTTTTTT.